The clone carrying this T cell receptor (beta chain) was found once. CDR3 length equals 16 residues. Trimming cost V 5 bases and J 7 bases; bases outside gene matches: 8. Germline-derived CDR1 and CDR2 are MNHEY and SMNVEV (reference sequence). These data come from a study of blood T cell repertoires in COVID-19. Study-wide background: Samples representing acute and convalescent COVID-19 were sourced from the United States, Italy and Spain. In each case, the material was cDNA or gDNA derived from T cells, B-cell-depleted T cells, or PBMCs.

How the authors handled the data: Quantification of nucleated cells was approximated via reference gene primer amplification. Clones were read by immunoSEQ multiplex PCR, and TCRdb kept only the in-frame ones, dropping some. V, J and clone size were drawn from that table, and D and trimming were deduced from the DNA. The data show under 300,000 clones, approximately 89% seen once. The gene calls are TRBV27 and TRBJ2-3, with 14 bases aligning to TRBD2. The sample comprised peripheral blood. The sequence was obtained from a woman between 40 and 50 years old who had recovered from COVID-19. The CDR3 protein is CASSPPGLAGVNTQYF. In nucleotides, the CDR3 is TGTGCCAGCAGTCCCCCGGGACTAGCGGGAGTAAATACGCAGTATTTT.